This TCR beta chain was observed in a study of blood T cell repertoires in COVID-19. Study-level information: T cells, B-cell-depleted T cells, or PBMCs provided the cDNA or gDNA that served as material.

Per germline, CDR1 SGHRS and CDR2 YFSETQ. V was clipped by 2 bases and J by 0 bases, with 3 bases between them. The CDR3 sequence is 12 residues long. In the original processing: Nucleated cell counts were estimated from reference gene primer amplification. Measured with immunoSEQ multiplex PCR; TCRdb has only the in-frame clones, and not every one. V and J calls and clone size follow that table, whereas D and trimming were derived from the DNA. This table has 300,000 or so clones, around 81% appearing once. Sequenced sample: peripheral blood. The J gene is TRBJ2-7, the V gene TRBV5-1; D unresolved. This TCR derives from a woman aged 50 to 60 with active or convalescent COVID-19. DNA for the CDR3: TGCGCCAGCAGCTTCGGCTCCTACGAGCAGTACTTC. The encoded protein is CASSFGSYEQYF. The variable domain in full, with the rest retrieved from reference TRBV5-1 and TRBJ2-7, is KAGVTQTPRYLIKTRGQQVTLSCSPISGHRSVSWYQQTPGQGLQFLFEYFSETQRNKGNFPGRFSGRQFSNSRSEMNVSTLELGDSALYLCASSFGSYEQYFGPGTRLTVT.